Below are 8 T cell receptor beta chains sequenced from a single sample in a study of early T cells in non-severe SARS-CoV-2 infection. TCRdb re-called the 5' RACE reads with MiXCR, one entry per CDR3 protein. This sample has 50,000 to 70,000 distinct CDR3 sequences, with approximately 8% found just once. Sequencing was performed on whole blood. Receptor source: an adult who was a healthcare worker with PCR-confirmed SARS-CoV-2 infection or an uninfected control (not recorded which).

This clonotype occurred many times. V gene TRBV28 combines with J gene TRBJ2-4; TRBD2 might be the D (6 bases). Germline V lookup: CDR1 MDHEN, CDR2 SYDVKM. This CDR3 is built from 13 residues. With 11 bases removed from V and 4 bases from J, the gap between germline ends came to 15 bases. The CDR3 region is CASSREYKNIQYF. CDR3 bases: TGTGCCTCCAGCCGGGAGTATAAAAACATTCAGTACTTC.

This chain links TRBV28 with TRBJ2-6; 12 nucleotides align to TRBD2. The CDR3 consists of 19 residues. Germline values: CDR1 MDHEN, CDR2 SYDVKM. The V gene end was trimmed by 2 bases and the J gene end by 3 bases; junction bases not matched to a gene: 8. CDR3 amino acids: CASSLGGLAGSLGANVLTF. In DNA, the CDR3 is TGTGCCAGCAGTTTAGGAGGACTAGCGGGATCTCTTGGGGCCAACGTCCTGACTTTC.

This clonotype has just a few counts. CDR3 amino acids: CASSEYGTGSYEQYF. In DNA form, the CDR3 reads TGTGCCAGCAGTGAGTACGGGACAGGCTCCTACGAGCAGTACTTC. The rearrangement joins TRBV6-4 to TRBJ2-7, with 8 nucleotides matching TRBD1. CDR3 length: 15 residues. Trimming cost V 3 bases and J 0 bases; bases outside gene matches: 4. Germline V gene sequence: CDR1 MRHNA, CDR2 SNTAGT.

Ten or more counts support this clonotype. The rearrangement uses TRBV15 and TRBJ2-4; unclear D gene. Germline CDR1 is LNHNV and CDR2 is YYDKDF (reference sequence). The CDR3 totals 16 residues. Trimming pared 3 bases from V and 0 bases from J, leaving 12 bases between. The DNA of the CDR3 is TGTGCCACCAGCAGTATACTTCAAGAAGCCAAAAACATTCAGTACTTC. Translation gives CATSSILQEAKNIQYF.

J is TRBJ2-5 and V is TRBV4-1; perhaps TRBD1 as D (5 bases). Deletions cut 0 bases from V and 2 bases from J, with 10 bases between. This CDR3 is 15 amino acids long. CDR1 and CDR2 from the germline V gene are MGHRA and YSYEKL. Written as DNA, the CDR3 is TGCGCCAGCAGCCAAGATCTGACAGTTCAAGAGACCCAGTACTTC. Translated: CASSQDLTVQETQYF.

The V gene is TRBV9, the J gene TRBJ2-5; 13 bases are a match to TRBD2. This CDR3 is built from 17 residues. Germline V gene sequence: CDR1 SGDLS, CDR2 YYNGEE. V was pared by 0 bases and J by 4 bases, with 6 bases of the junction left unmatched. For the CDR3, the DNA is TGTGCCAGCAGCGTAGTTGGACTAGCGGGAGTCCCAGAGACCCAGTACTTC. It translates to CASSVVGLAGVPETQYF.

This clonotype was observed at least ten times. The V and J genes are TRBV7-2 and TRBJ2-2; unclear D gene. The CDR3 is made up of 14 amino acids. The germline CDR1 and CDR2 sequences are SGHTA and FQGNSA. V lost 5 bases to trimming and J lost 3 bases, with 10 bases between them. The CDR3 region has the DNA TGTGCCAGCAGCACCCAGATGTACACCGGGGAGCTGTTTTTT. Encoded protein: CASSTQMYTGELFF.

This chain joins TRBV27 and TRBJ2-3; possibly TRBD1 or TRBD2 for D (6 bases each). Germline CDR1 MNHEY, CDR2 SMNVEV (reference sequence). CDR3 length: 17 amino acids. V lost 5 bases to trimming and J lost 0 bases, with 18 bases between them. CDR3 region: CASSPFIGGGSTDTQYF. As DNA, the CDR3 is TGTGCCAGCAGTCCCTTCATCGGGGGCGGTAGCACAGATACGCAGTATTTT.